Listed here are 17 T cell receptor beta chains from one sample, sequenced in a study of blood T cells in healthy people across ages. Through a sample-barcoded 5' primer and a J-beta primer mix, a second PCR was run for about 6 to 11 cycles. TCRdb ran MiXCR on the 5' RACE reads and lists one entry per CDR3 protein. The sample gives 1.4 million or so distinct CDR3 sequences, around 40% of which show up once; 4% is in the top ten. The sequencing input was blood. Receptors originate from a woman in her late teens or twenties in good health.

V gene TRBV2 combines with J gene TRBJ2-1, with 9 bases matching TRBD2. CDR3 length equals 15 residues. Trimming at V came to 0 bases and at J to 5 bases, leaving 2 bases not matched to a gene. Germline CDR1 reads SNHLY; CDR2 reads FYNNEI. Here the CDR3 reads CASSEASGSDNEQFF. The CDR3, as DNA: TGTGCCAGCAGTGAAGCTAGCGGGAGCGACAATGAGCAGTTCTTC.

The genes are TRBV4-3 and TRBJ2-7; D gene unclear. Germline CDR1 reads LGHNA; CDR2 reads YSLEER. This CDR3 comprises 14 residues. Deletions cut 0 bases from V and 4 bases from J, with 10 bases between. CDR3 protein: CASSQDTGDYEQYF. CDR3 nucleotide sequence: TGCGCCAGCAGCCAAGATACTGGTGATTACGAGCAGTACTTC.

This sequence joins TRBV20-1 and TRBJ2-5; D gene unclear. The V end lost 4 bases, the J end lost 1 base, and 19 bases lay between the germline ends. This CDR3 has 16 residues. Germline loops: CDR1 DFQATT, CDR2 SNEGSKA (reference sequence). DNA of the CDR3: TGCAGTGCTATCCCTCGTACGCAGCAATTCCAAGAGACCCAGTACTTC. It yields the protein CSAIPRTQQFQETQYF.

The V and J genes are TRBV4-2 and TRBJ2-3, with TRBD2 identical over 8 bases. Germline CDR1 reads LGHNA; CDR2 reads YNFKEQ. Trimming took 0 bases from V and 2 from J; bases not matched to a gene: 4. The CDR3 sequence is 16 residues long. CDR3 sequence: CASSQDSGLATDTQYF. The CDR3 DNA is TGTGCCAGCAGCCAAGATTCCGGACTAGCCACAGATACGCAGTATTTT.

This rearrangement joins TRBV5-1 to TRBJ2-1, with TRBD2 matching over 12 bases. V dropped 4 bases and J dropped 7; count of bases not matched to a gene: 9. Per germline, CDR1 SGHRS and CDR2 YFSETQ. The CDR3 extends over 16 amino acids. This CDR3 is CASSLVPSGRGNEQFF. CDR3 in DNA: TGCGCCAGCAGCCTAGTCCCTAGCGGGAGGGGGAATGAGCAGTTCTTC. Complete variable domain (other parts from reference TRBV5-1 and TRBJ2-1): KAGVTQTPRYLIKTRGQQVTLSCSPISGHRSVSWYQQTPGQGLQFLFEYFSETQRNKGNFPGRFSGRQFSNSRSEMNVSTLELGDSALYLCASSLVPSGRGNEQFFGPGTRLTVL.

V and J are TRBV2 and TRBJ2-2; 7 nucleotides align to TRBD1. The CDR3 loop spans 15 amino acids. CDR1 SNHLY and CDR2 FYNNEI come from the germline V gene. V dropped 6 bases and J dropped 9; count of bases not matched to a gene: 13. The CDR3 protein is CASRVYQQGTWELFF. The CDR3 DNA follows: TGTGCCAGCAGGGTATACCAACAGGGGACCTGGGAGCTGTTTTTT.

The chain links TRBV25-1 to TRBJ2-7; D might be TRBD1 or TRBD2, each matching 7 bases. The CDR3 runs 14 residues. Germline CDR1 is MGHDK and CDR2 is SYGVNS. V was cut by 2 bases and J by 2 bases, with 10 bases left in between. The CDR3 sequence: CASSEPGGAYEQYF. In DNA form, the CDR3 reads TGTGCCAGCAGTGAACCAGGGGGGGCCTACGAGCAGTACTTC.

V usage is TRBV11-2 and J usage is TRBJ2-1; 10 bases agree with TRBD2. Germline V gene sequence: CDR1 SGHAT, CDR2 FQNNGV. V lost 5 bases and J lost 2; bases outside the gene matches: 6. The CDR3 contains 16 residues. The CDR3 DNA reads as TGTGCCAGCAGCCCATCGCTAGCGGGGGCCTACAATGAGCAGTTCTTC. Its protein product is CASSPSLAGAYNEQFF.

V usage is TRBV7-8 and J usage is TRBJ2-1; the match to TRBD2 covers 8 bases. Germline V CDR1 and CDR2: SGHVS, FQNEAQ. The length of the CDR3 is 15 residues. The V segment lost 6 bases and the J segment 2 bases; nucleotides outside the gene matches: 6. The CDR3 coding sequence is TGTGCCAGCAGATTTACTAGCGGCCCCTACAATGAGCAGTTCTTC. This gives the protein CASRFTSGPYNEQFF. The complete variable domain, with remaining parts taken from reference TRBV7-8 and TRBJ2-1, reads GAGVSQSPRYKVAKRGQDVALRCDPISGHVSLFWYQQALGQGPEFLTYFQNEAQLDKSGLPSDRFFAERPEGSVSTLKIQRTQQEDSAVYLCASRFTSGPYNEQFFGPGTRLTVL.

A remark on this clonotype: The germline gene is not matched at one end of the junction; a read error may be the cause. The V gene is TRBV24-1, the J gene TRBJ1-1, with a possible D match to TRBD1 (6 bases). In germline, CDR1 is KGHDR, CDR2 SFDVKD. The CDR3 extends over 13 amino acids. CDR3 loop: CTTSQGHNTEAFF. The CDR3 DNA reads TGCACCACCAGTCAGGGGCACAACACTGAAGCTTTCTTT.

The chain links TRBV5-6 to TRBJ2-3; 10 nucleotides line up with TRBD2. With V trimmed by 4 bases and J by 5 bases, 10 bases remained unmatched. Per the germline V gene, CDR1 is SGHDT and CDR2 is YYEEEE. This CDR3 has 16 residues. DNA for the CDR3: TGTGCCAGCAGCCTTGGACTAGCGGTCCCGATAGATACGCAGTATTTT. This encodes CASSLGLAVPIDTQYF.

This chain links TRBV29-1 with TRBJ2-5; no clear D gene. The V gene lost 5 bases and the J gene lost 1 base, with 5 bases spanning the gap. This CDR3 spans 11 amino acids. Germline-derived CDR1 and CDR2 are SQVTM and ANQGSEA. The CDR3 DNA sequence: TGCAGCGTTCGAACCCAAGAGACCCAGTACTTC. Residues: CSVRTQETQYF.

This clonotype was detected ten times or more. The V gene is TRBV20-1, the J gene TRBJ1-5; maybe TRBD1 (6 bases). V lost 3 bases to trimming and J lost 0 bases, with 9 bases between them. The CDR3 has 14 residues. Germline CDR1 DFQATT, CDR2 SNEGSKA (reference sequence). Written as DNA, the CDR3 is TGCAGTGCTAGTAGGGGGTCTAGCAATCAGCCCCAGCATTTT. It specifies CSASRGSSNQPQHF.

The chain employs TRBV9 and TRBJ2-7, with D perhaps given as TRBD1 or TRBD2 (5 bases each). There are 15 residues in the CDR3. Germline V CDR1 and CDR2: SGDLS, YYNGEE. V was cut by 4 bases and J by 4 bases, with 18 bases left in between. The CDR3 DNA sequence: TGTGCCAGCAGCCCACGTGGGGGTGATGGGTACGAGCAGTACTTC. Translated, it gives CASSPRGGDGYEQYF.

This clonotype occurred a few times. The rearrangement joins TRBV14 to TRBJ2-4, with a possible D match to TRBD1 (5 bases). The V end lost 0 bases, the J end lost 0 bases, and 9 bases lay between the germline ends. The CDR3 has 16 residues. Per germline, CDR1 SGHDN and CDR2 FVKESK. CDR3 residues: CASSQEVGLAKNIQYF. The CDR3 region has the DNA TGTGCCAGCAGCCAAGAGGTGGGGCTAGCCAAAAACATTCAGTACTTC.

The genes are TRBV27 and TRBJ1-4, with 7 bases that match TRBD1. V lost 3 bases to trimming and J lost 5 bases; unmatched junction nucleotides: 6. Germline V gene sequence: CDR1 MNHEY, CDR2 SMNVEV (reference sequence). There are 15 residues in the CDR3. In nucleotides, the CDR3 is TGTGCCAGCAGTTTCTCGGGACAGCTAAATGAAAAACTGTTTTTT. Protein sequence: CASSFSGQLNEKLFF.

This sequence joins TRBV30 and TRBJ1-2; D unresolved. CDR1 and CDR2 from the germline V gene are GTSNPN and SVGIG (reference sequence). The CDR3 totals 12 residues. The V and J ends lost 8 bases and 8 bases respectively, with 18 bases between them. The CDR3 loop is CARASGPKGYTF. The CDR3 DNA reads TGTGCCCGGGCTTCGGGCCCCAAAGGCTACACCTTC.